Listed below are T cell receptor beta chains from one sample, sequenced in a study of cytomegalovirus exposure and HLA in healthy donors. Clones were sequenced by immunoSEQ multiplex PCR, and TCRdb holds only the in-frame ones, with some missing. The sample includes some 120,000 clones, 9.5% of them seen just once. The specimen was PBMCs. These receptors were obtained from a man aged 30-40 years in good health and CMV-seronegative. Each CDR3 is given with its conserved first and last residue. The D gene is left open where the match is weak. The size entry is marked missing in some rows and otherwise reads once, few, many or a size class.

j_call | d_call | clone_size | v_call | cdr3_aa | cdr3_nt
TRBJ1-2 | TRBD1 | . | TRBV19 | CASSVGPGGAGYGYTF | TGTGCCAGTAGTGTGGGCCCAGGGGGCGCTGGCTATGGCTACACCTTC
TRBJ2-7 | . | few | TRBV15 | CATSRDQGTYEQYF | TGTGCCACCAGCAGAGACCAGGGTACCTACGAGCAGTACTTC
TRBJ1-6 | . | . | TRBV6-5 | CASSQPGSYNSPLHF | TGTGCCAGCAGTCAACCCGGGTCGTATAATTCACCCCTCCACTTT
TRBJ1-4 | TRBD1 | few | TRBV30 | CAWETGGGEKLFF | TGTGCCTGGGAAACAGGGGGCGGTGAAAAACTGTTTTTT
TRBJ1-5 | TRBD1 | . | TRBV7-2 | CASSAQGTGNQPQHF | TGTGCCAGCAGCGCGCAAGGGACAGGGAATCAGCCCCAGCATTTT
TRBJ2-1 | . | . | TRBV2 | CASRGAGVYNEQFF | TGTGCCAGCAGGGGGGCGGGGGTATACAATGAGCAGTTCTTC
TRBJ2-1 | TRBD1 | . | TRBV27 | CASSPSTGESYNEQFF | TGTGCCAGCAGTCCGTCGACAGGGGAATCCTACAATGAGCAGTTCTTC
TRBJ1-2 | . | few | TRBV10-2 | CASSEPANYGYTF | TGCGCCAGCAGTGAGCCGGCTAACTATGGCTACACCTTC
TRBJ2-2 | TRBD1 | . | TRBV5-1 | CASSPRTGGSNTGELFF | TGCGCCAGCAGCCCCCGGACAGGGGGTAGTAACACCGGGGAGCTGTTTTTT
TRBJ1-3 | . | . | TRBV29-1 | CSVPGRVFISGNTIYF | TGCAGCGTTCCGGGGAGAGTGTTCATCTCTGGAAACACCATATATTTT
TRBJ2-7 | . | . | TRBV6-1 | CASGATGTSYEQYF | TGTGCCAGCGGGGCTACAGGGACGTCCTACGAGCAGTACTTC
TRBJ1-1 | TRBD1 | few | TRBV30 | CAWSTKGQGRRMNTEAFF | TGTGCCTGGAGCACCAAGGGACAGGGACGAAGAATGAACACTGAAGCTTTCTTT
TRBJ2-7 | . | . | TRBV9 | CASNKQGSSYEQYF | TGTGCCAGCAATAAGCAGGGTTCCTCCTACGAGCAGTACTTC
TRBJ2-7 | . | . | TRBV6-1 | CASIGGQGGSYEQYF | TGTGCCAGCATCGGGGGGCAGGGAGGCTCCTACGAGCAGTACTTC
TRBJ2-1 | TRBD2 | . | TRBV7-2 | CASSSRGGPYNEQFF | TGTGCCAGCAGCTCGCGGGGGGGCCCCTACAATGAGCAGTTCTTC
TRBJ1-2 | . | . | TRBV9 | CASSADTYGYTF | TGTGCCAGCAGTGCCGACACCTATGGCTACACCTTC